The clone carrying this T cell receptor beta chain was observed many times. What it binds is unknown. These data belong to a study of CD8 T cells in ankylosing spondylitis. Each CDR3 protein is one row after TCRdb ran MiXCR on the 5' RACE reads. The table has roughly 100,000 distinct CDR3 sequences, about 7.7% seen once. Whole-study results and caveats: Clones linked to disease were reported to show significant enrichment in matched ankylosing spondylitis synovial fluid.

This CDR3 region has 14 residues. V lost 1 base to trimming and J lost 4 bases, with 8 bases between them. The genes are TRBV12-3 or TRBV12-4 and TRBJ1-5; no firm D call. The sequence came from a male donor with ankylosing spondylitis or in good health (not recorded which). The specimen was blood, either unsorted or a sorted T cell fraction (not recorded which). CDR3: CASSLGQDNQPQHF. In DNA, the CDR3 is TGTGCCAGCAGTTTAGGGCAGGATAATCAGCCCCAGCATTTT.